The 12 T cell receptor beta chains presented below share a single source sample, sequenced in a study of CD8+CD57+ T cells in acquired aplastic anemia. The study profiled TCR beta VDJ and CDR3 using genomic DNA as template. TCRdb ran MiXCR on the reads and lists one entry per CDR3 protein. The repertoire consists of more than 150,000 distinct CDR3 sequences, with 48% occurring once and the leading ten covering 1.8%. By flow cytometry, patients selected for sequencing had shown an expansion of CD8+CD57+ cells. Sequenced input: sorted CD4+, CD8+, or CD8+CD57+ T cells (not recorded which) from PBMCs. These receptors were taken from a human donor with aplastic anemia.

The chain recombines TRBV29-1 with TRBJ2-3; weak D call: TRBD1 (5 bases). Germline V gene sequence: CDR1 SQVTM, CDR2 ANQGSEA. The length of the CDR3 is 13 residues. Trimming left V 3 bases short and J 5 bases short, with 12 bases between. The CDR3 protein is CSVEARTIDTQYF. For the CDR3, the DNA is TGCAGCGTTGAGGCTAGGACAATAGATACGCAGTATTTT.

On this clonotype itself: A much bigger clone sits one base away, suggesting this may be a read error. The chain couples TRBV7-3 to TRBJ1-1; D gene unclear. Germline V gene data show CDR1 as SGHTA and CDR2 as FQGTGA. V was trimmed by 1 base and J by 4 bases, leaving 7 bases between them. The CDR3 is 13 amino acids. In DNA, the CDR3 is TGTGCCAGCAGCTTAATGGTGGGCACTGAAGCTTTCTTT. Its protein is CASSLMVGTEAFF.

The table lists this clonotype with a few counts. The genes are TRBV11-3 and TRBJ2-7; tentatively, D is TRBD1 or TRBD2 (7 bases each). This CDR3 spans 14 amino acids. The germline V gene encodes CDR1 SGHNT and CDR2 YENEEA. V lost 0 bases and J 6 bases, leaving 12 bases between the germline ends. The chain's CDR3 is CASSLDRGGLEQYF. The CDR3 nucleotides read TGTGCCAGCAGCTTAGACAGGGGGGGCCTCGAGCAGTACTTC.

This chain connects TRBV2 to TRBJ2-6; D gene unclear. Trimming removed 7 bases at V and 4 bases at J, with 8 bases between. Germline-derived CDR1 and CDR2 are SNHLY and FYNNEI. The CDR3 has 13 residues. The CDR3 sequence: CASTESGANVLTF. The DNA for the CDR3 is TGTGCCAGCACCGAATCAGGGGCCAACGTCCTGACTTTC.

This clonotype was seen at least ten times. The V gene is TRBV5-4, the J gene TRBJ2-7, with TRBD1 identical over 8 bases. The CDR3 runs to 14 residues. J was trimmed by 4 bases and V by 4 bases; bases with no gene match: 7. CDR1 and CDR2 from the germline V gene are SGHNT and YYREEE (reference sequence). The CDR3 sequence: CASSPGTGEYEQYF. The CDR3 DNA sequence: TGTGCCAGCAGCCCAGGGACAGGCGAATACGAGCAGTACTTC. The full variable domain, in which reference TRBV5-4 and TRBJ2-7 provide the parts outside the CDR3, is ETGVTQSPTHLIKTRGQQVTLRCSSQSGHNTVSWYQQALGQGPQFIFQYYREEENGRGNFPPRFSGLQFPNYSSELNVNALELDDSALYLCASSPGTGEYEQYFGPGTRLTVT.

The V gene is TRBV10-3, the J gene TRBJ2-1; the D gene is possibly TRBD2 (5 bases). Germline lookup yields CDR1 ENHRY and CDR2 SYGVKD. The CDR3 extends over 11 amino acids. Trimming pared 10 bases from V and 11 bases from J, leaving 15 bases between. CDR3 region: CASSPRDKQFF. The CDR3 coding sequence is TGTGCCAGCAGCCCCCGGGATAAGCAGTTCTTC.

In this sample, this clonotype turned up a few times. CDR3 residues: CASSQYSSGTNTEAFF. The CDR3 DNA reads TGCGCCAGCAGCCAGTATTCTTCGGGGACGAACACTGAAGCTTTCTTT. This chain joins TRBV4-1 and TRBJ1-1, with TRBD1 as a possible D gene (5 bases). There are 16 residues in the CDR3. Deletions cut 3 bases from V and 1 base from J, with 15 bases between. CDR1 MGHRA and CDR2 YSYEKL come from the germline V gene.

The chain recombines TRBV29-1 with TRBJ2-7; no firm D call. Trimming shortened V by 4 bases and J by 3 bases, and 7 bases separated the two germline ends. From germline, CDR1 is SQVTM and CDR2 ANQGSEA. The length of the CDR3 is 11 residues. The CDR3 DNA is TGCAGCGTTGTTGTAAGCTACGAGCAGTACTTC. It translates to CSVVVSYEQYF.

The chain employs TRBV19 and TRBJ1-5, with D perhaps matching TRBD1 (6 bases). Trimming removed 5 bases from V and 5 bases from J, with 13 bases in between. This CDR3 has 14 amino acids. Per the germline V gene, CDR1 is LNHDA and CDR2 is SQIVND (reference sequence). CDR3 DNA sequence: TGTGCCAGTAGTTCCCAGGGGTCTTATCAGCCCCAGCATTTT. This translates into CASSSQGSYQPQHF.

V is TRBV2 and J is TRBJ1-1; no firm D call. The germline gives CDR1 SNHLY, CDR2 FYNNEI. The CDR3 runs to 13 residues. V was clipped by 4 bases and J by 1 base, with 7 bases between them. The CDR3 is CASSVSSNTEAFF. The DNA of the CDR3 is TGTGCCAGCAGTGTTTCCTCGAACACTGAAGCTTTCTTT.

The chain recombines TRBV19 with TRBJ2-7; 14 bases align to TRBD2. The CDR3 length is 15 residues. In germline, CDR1 is LNHDA, CDR2 SQIVND (reference sequence). The V and J ends lost 5 bases and 7 bases, in that order; junction bases with no gene match: 7. CDR3 bases: TGTGCCAGTAGTCTGGGACTAGCGGGAGTCGGGGAGCAGTACTTC. This sequence encodes CASSLGLAGVGEQYF.

This clonotype showed up just a few times. This may come from a read error, since a much larger clone is one base off. The chain links TRBV20-1 to TRBJ2-7, with no clear D. The germline V gene encodes CDR1 DFQATT and CDR2 SNEGSKA (reference sequence). The CDR3 runs to 13 residues. The CDR3 sequence is CSAITGDSYKQYF. The CDR3 DNA reads TGCAGTGCTATTACCGGTGACTCCTACAAGCAGTACTTC.